These 2 T cell receptor beta chains originate from one sample sequenced in a study of T cells in pancreatic ductal adenocarcinoma. The assay was immunoSEQ multiplex PCR, and TCRdb's table has in-frame clones only and misses some. The data show some 4,500 clones, around 68% seen once. Surgery without prior neoadjuvant therapy was the treatment of the selected pancreatic ductal adenocarcinoma patients. Sequencing was carried out using pancreatic tumor tissue. Receptors were obtained from a human donor with pancreatic ductal adenocarcinoma.

This rearrangement joins TRBV18 to TRBJ2-1, with TRBD2 matching over 8 bases. Per germline, CDR1 KGHSH and CDR2 LQKENI. V dropped 8 bases and J dropped 2; count of bases not matched to a gene: 5. The CDR3 length is 14 residues. The CDR3 nucleotides read TGTGCCAGCCGGCGGGGGGACCCCTACAATGAGCAGTTCTTC. Amino acids: CASRRGDPYNEQFF.

The J gene is TRBJ2-7, the V gene TRBV7-8; TRBD1 matches at 7 bases. The CDR3 totals 15 residues. Germline V lookup: CDR1 SGHVS, CDR2 FQNEAQ. V was pared by 6 bases and J by 0 bases, with 8 bases of the junction left unmatched. The CDR3 region is CASSWFGQDSYEQYF. CDR3 in DNA: TGTGCCAGCAGTTGGTTCGGACAGGACTCCTACGAGCAGTACTTC.